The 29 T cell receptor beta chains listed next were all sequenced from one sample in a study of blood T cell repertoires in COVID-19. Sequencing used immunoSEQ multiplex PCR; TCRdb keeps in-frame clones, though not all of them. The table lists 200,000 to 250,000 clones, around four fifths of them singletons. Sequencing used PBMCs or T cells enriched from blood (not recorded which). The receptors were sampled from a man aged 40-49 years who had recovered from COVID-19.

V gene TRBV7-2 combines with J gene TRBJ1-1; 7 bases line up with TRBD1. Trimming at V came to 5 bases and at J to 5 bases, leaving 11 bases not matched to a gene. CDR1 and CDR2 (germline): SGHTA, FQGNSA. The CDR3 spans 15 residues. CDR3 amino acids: CASSIRTGGETEAFF. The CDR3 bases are TGTGCCAGCAGCATTAGGACAGGTGGGGAAACTGAAGCTTTCTTT.

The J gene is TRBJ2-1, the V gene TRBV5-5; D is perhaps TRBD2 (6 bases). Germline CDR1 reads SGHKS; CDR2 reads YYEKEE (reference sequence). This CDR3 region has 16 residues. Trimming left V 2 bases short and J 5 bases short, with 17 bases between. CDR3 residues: CASSLTLAKVNNEQFF. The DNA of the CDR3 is TGTGCCAGCAGCTTAACGCTAGCGAAAGTCAACAATGAGCAGTTCTTC. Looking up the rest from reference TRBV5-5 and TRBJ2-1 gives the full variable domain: DAGVTQSPTHLIKTRGQQVTLRCSPISGHKSVSWYQQVLGQGPQFIFQYYEKEERGRGNFPDRFSARQFPNYSSELNVNALLLGDSALYLCASSLTLAKVNNEQFFGPGTRLTVL.

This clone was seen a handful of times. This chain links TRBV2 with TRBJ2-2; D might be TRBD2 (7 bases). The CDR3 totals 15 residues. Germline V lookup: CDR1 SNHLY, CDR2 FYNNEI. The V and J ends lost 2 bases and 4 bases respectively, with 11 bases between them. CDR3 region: CASSEPGGVTGELFF. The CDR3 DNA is TGTGCCAGCAGTGAACCGGGGGGCGTCACCGGGGAGCTGTTTTTT.

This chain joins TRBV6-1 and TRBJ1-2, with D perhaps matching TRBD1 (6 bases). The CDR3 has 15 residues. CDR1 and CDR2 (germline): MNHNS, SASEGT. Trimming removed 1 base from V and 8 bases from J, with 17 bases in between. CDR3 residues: CASSEVGGPGDGYTF. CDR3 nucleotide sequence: TGTGCCAGCAGTGAAGTGGGTGGCCCAGGGGACGGCTACACCTTC.

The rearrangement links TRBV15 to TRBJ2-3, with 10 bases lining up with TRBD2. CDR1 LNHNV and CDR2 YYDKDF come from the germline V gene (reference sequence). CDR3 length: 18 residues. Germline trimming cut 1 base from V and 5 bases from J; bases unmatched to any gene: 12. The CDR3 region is CATSRGTLAGARVDTQYF. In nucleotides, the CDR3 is TGTGCCACCAGCAGAGGGACCCTAGCGGGAGCCCGTGTAGATACGCAGTATTTT. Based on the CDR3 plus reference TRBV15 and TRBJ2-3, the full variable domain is DAMVIQNPRYQVTQFGKPVTLSCSQTLNHNVMYWYQQKSSQAPKLLFHYYDKDFNNEADTPDNFQSRRPNTSFCFLDIRSPGLGDTAMYLCATSRGTLAGARVDTQYFGPGTRLTVL.

The CDR3 sequence is CASSLRESAEQYF. CDR3 nucleotide sequence: TGTGCCAGCAGCTTAAGGGAGTCAGCCGAGCAGTACTTC. V is TRBV7-3 and J is TRBJ2-7; D is perhaps TRBD2 (5 bases). The length of the CDR3 is 13 residues. V was pared by 1 base and J by 6 bases, with 10 bases between. From germline, CDR1 is SGHTA and CDR2 FQGTGA.

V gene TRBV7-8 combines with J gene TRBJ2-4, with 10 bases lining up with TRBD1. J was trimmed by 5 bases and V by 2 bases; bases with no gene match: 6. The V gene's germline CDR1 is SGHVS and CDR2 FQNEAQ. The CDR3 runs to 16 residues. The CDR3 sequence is CASSLISGTGENIQYF. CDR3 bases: TGTGCCAGCAGCTTAATTTCCGGGACAGGGGAAAACATTCAGTACTTC. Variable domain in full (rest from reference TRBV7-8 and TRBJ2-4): GAGVSQSPRYKVAKRGQDVALRCDPISGHVSLFWYQQALGQGPEFLTYFQNEAQLDKSGLPSDRFFAERPEGSVSTLKIQRTQQEDSAVYLCASSLISGTGENIQYFGAGTRLSVL.

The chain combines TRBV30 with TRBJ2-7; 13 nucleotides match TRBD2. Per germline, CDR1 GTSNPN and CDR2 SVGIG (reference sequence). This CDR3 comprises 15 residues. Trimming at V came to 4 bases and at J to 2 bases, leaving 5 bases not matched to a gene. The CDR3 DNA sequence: TGTGCCTGGATAGGGACTAGCGGGACCCCCTACGAGCAGTACTTC. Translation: CAWIGTSGTPYEQYF.

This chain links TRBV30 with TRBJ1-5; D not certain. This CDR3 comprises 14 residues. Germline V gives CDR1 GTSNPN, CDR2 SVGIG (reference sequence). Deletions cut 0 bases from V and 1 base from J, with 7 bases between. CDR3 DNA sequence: TGTGCCTGGAGTGTAGGACTGAGCAATCAGCCCCAGCATTTT. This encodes CAWSVGLSNQPQHF.

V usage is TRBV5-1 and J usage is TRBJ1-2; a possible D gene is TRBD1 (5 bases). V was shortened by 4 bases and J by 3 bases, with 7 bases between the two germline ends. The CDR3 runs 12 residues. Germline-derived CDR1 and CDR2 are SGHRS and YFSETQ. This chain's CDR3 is CASSAGHYGYTF. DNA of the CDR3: TGCGCCAGCAGCGCGGGACACTATGGCTACACCTTC.

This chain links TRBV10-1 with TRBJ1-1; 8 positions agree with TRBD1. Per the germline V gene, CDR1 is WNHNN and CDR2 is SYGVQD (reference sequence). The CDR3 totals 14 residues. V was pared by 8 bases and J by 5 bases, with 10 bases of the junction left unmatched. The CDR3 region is CASSSGTGFTEAFF. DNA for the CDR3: TGCGCCAGCTCCTCCGGGACAGGTTTTACTGAAGCTTTCTTT.

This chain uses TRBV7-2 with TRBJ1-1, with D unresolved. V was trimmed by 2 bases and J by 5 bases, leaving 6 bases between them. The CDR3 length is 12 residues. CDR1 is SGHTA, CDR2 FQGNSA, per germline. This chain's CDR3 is CASSLQRTEAFF. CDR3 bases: TGTGCCAGCAGCTTACAGCGGACTGAAGCTTTCTTT.

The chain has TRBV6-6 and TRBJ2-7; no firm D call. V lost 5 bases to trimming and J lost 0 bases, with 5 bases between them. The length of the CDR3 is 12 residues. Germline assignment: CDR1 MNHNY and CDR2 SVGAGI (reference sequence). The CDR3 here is CASSASSYEQYF. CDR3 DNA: TGTGCCAGCAGTGCCAGCTCCTACGAGCAGTACTTC.

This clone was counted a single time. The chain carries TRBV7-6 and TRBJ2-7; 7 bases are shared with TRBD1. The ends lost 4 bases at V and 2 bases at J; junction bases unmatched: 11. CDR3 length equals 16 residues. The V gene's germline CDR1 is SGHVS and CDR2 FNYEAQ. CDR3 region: CASSSTGTEPTYEQYF. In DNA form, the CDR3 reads TGTGCCAGCAGCTCCACCGGGACAGAACCAACCTACGAGCAGTACTTC.

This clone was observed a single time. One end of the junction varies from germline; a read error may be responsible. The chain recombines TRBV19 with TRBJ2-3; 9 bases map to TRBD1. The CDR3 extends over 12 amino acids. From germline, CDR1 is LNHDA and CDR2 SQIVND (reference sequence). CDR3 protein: CASSVRDRVMFF. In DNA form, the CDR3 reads TGTGCCAGTAGTGTCCGGGACAGGGTGATGTTTTTT.

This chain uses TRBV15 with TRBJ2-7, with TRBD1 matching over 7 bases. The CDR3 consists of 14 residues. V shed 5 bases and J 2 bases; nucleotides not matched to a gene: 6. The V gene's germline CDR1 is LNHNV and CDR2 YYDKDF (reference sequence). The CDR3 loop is CATSPRQGAYEQYF. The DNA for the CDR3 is TGTGCCACCAGCCCCCGGCAGGGGGCCTACGAGCAGTACTTC.

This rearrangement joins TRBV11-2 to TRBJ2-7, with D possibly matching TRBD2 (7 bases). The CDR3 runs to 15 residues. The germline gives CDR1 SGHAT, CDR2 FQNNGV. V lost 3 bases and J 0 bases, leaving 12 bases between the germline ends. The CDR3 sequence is CASSFLGGASYEQYF. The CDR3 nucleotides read TGTGCCAGCAGCTTTCTAGGGGGGGCCTCCTACGAGCAGTACTTC.

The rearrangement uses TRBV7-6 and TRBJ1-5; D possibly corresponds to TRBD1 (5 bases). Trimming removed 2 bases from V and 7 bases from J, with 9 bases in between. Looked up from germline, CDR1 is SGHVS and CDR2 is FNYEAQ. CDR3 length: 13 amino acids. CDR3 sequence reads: CASSLQGDQPQHF. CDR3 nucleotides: TGTGCCAGCAGCTTACAGGGTGACCAGCCCCAGCATTTT.

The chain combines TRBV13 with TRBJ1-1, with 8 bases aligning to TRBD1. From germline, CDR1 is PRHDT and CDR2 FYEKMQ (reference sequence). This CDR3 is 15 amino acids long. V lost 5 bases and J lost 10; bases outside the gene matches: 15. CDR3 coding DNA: TGTGCCAGCAGCCGCTACGACAGGGGAGTGGTAGGAGCTTTCTTT. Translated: CASSRYDRGVVGAFF.

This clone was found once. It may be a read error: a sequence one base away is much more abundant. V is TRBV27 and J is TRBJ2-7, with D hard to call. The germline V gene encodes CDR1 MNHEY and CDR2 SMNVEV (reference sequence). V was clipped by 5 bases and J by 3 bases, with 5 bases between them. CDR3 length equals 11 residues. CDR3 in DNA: TGTGCCAGCAGTCTCCTCTACGAGCAGTACTTC. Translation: CASSLLYEQYF.

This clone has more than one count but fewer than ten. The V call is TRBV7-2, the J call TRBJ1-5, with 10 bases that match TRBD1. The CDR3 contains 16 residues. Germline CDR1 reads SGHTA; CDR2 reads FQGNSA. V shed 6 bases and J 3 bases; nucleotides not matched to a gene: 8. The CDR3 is CASSKKGQGINQPQHF. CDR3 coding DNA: TGTGCCAGCAGTAAGAAGGGACAGGGGATCAATCAGCCCCAGCATTTT.

The CDR3 sequence is CSVGPGADTQYF. CDR3 DNA sequence: TGCAGCGTTGGTCCAGGGGCAGATACGCAGTATTTT. The chain couples TRBV29-1 to TRBJ2-3, with D possibly being TRBD1 (6 bases). This CDR3 contains 12 residues. V lost 4 bases and J lost 4, with 9 bases in between. Germline loops: CDR1 SQVTM, CDR2 ANQGSEA.

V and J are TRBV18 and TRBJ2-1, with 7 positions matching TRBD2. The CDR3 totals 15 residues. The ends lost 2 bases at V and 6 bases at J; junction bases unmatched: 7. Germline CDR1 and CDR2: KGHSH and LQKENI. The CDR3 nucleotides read TGTGCCAGCTCACCATCTCGGGGGGTTGCCAATGAGCAGTTCTTC. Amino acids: CASSPSRGVANEQFF.

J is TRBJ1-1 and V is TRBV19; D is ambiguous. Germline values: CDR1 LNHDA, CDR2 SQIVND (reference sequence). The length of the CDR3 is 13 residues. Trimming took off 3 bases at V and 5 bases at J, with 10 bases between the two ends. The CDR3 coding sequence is TGTGCCAGTAGTATGGAGAGGAGGACTGAAGCTTTCTTT. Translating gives CASSMERRTEAFF.

The CDR3 here is CASSLPGQGAEEQYF. CDR3 DNA: TGCGCCAGCAGCTTGCCGGGACAGGGGGCCGAAGAGCAGTACTTC. J is TRBJ2-7 and V is TRBV5-1, with 12 bases fitting TRBD1. Germline CDR1 is SGHRS and CDR2 is YFSETQ. The ends lost 1 base at V and 7 bases at J; junction bases unmatched: 6. This CDR3 contains 15 residues.

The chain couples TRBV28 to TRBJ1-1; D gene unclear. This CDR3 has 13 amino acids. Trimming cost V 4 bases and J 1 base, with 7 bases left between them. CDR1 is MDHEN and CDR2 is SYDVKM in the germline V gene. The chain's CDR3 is CASSSHSNTEAFF. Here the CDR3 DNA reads TGTGCCAGCAGTTCGCACTCGAACACTGAAGCTTTCTTT. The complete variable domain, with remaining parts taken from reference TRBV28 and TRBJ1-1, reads DVKVTQSSRYLVKRTGEKVFLECVQDMDHENMFWYRQDPGLGLRLIYFSYDVKMKEKGDIPEGYSVSREKKERFSLILESASTNQTSMYLCASSSHSNTEAFFGQGTRLTVV.

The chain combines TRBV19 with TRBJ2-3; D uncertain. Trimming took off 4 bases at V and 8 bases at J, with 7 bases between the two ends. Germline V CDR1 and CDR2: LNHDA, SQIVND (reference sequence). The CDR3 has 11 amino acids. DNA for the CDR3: TGTGCCAGTAGTACGGTTGGTACGCAGTATTTT. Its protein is CASSTVGTQYF.

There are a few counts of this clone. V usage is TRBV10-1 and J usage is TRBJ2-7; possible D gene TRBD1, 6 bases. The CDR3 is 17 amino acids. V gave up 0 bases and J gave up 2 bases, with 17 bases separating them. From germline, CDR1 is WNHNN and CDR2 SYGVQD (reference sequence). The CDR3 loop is CASSESGLGDTTYEQYF. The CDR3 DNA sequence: TGCGCCAGCAGTGAGTCAGGGCTCGGGGACACCACCTACGAGCAGTACTTC.

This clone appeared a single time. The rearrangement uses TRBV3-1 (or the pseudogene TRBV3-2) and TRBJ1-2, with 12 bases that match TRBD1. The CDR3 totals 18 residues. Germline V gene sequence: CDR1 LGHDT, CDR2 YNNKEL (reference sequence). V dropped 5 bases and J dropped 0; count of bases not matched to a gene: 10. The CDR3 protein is CASSGPGTGGRSNYGYTF. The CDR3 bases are TGTGCCAGCAGCGGCCCCGGGACAGGGGGCCGTTCTAACTATGGCTACACCTTC.